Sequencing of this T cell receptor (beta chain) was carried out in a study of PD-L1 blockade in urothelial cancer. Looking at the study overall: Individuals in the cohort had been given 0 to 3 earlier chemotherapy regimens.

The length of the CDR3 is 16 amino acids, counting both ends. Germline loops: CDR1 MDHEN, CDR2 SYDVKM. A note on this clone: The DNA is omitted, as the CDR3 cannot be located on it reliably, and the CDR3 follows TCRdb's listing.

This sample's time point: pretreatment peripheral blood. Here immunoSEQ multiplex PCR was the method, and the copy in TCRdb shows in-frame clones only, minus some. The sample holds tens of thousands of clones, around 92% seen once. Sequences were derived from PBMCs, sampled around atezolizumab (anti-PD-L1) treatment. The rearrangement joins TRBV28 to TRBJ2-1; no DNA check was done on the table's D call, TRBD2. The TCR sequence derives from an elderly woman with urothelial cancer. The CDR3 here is CASSFGPGGSYNEQFF.